This is a list of T cell receptor beta chains from one sample in a study of T cell responses to AZD1222 COVID-19 vaccine. The method was immunoSEQ multiplex PCR; TCRdb's version includes in-frame clones alone and lacks a portion of them. Counted here are about 56,000 clones, around 85% occurring once; the ten biggest clones make up approximately 15%. The input for sequencing was peripheral blood, taken on day 0 of AZD1222 vaccination. These receptors all stem from an adult in good health. Each CDR3 is given with its conserved first and last residue. D genes are given only for firm matches. Clone size is not always given. Where it is, it says once, few, many or a class for expanded clones.

14	.	.	TRBV19	TRBJ2-7	TGTGCCAGTAGTATCTCCCAGCGAGAGTCCGAGCAGTACTTC	CASSISQRESEQYF
15	TRBD1	.	TRBV9	TRBJ2-1	TGTGCCAGCAGCGTAGTAACTGGGGACAGGGAAGAGCAGTTCTTC	CASSVVTGDREEQFF
14	.	.	TRBV3-1/TRBV3-2	TRBJ1-2	TGTGCCAGCAGCCAAGAAAGAGGGATCTATGGCTACACCTTC	CASSQERGIYGYTF
14	.	.	TRBV6-1	TRBJ1-2	TGTGCCAGCAGTGAAGCGGGGACCGTCTATGGCTACACCTTC	CASSEAGTVYGYTF
15	TRBD1	.	TRBV10-3	TRBJ2-7	TGTGCCATCTCGGCCGGGACAGGGGGACTCTACGAGCAGTACTTC	CAISAGTGGLYEQYF
15	.	few	TRBV3-1/TRBV3-2	TRBJ2-5	TGTGCCAGCAGCCAAGATAGGGGGACTAAAGAGACCCAGTACTTC	CASSQDRGTKETQYF
15	TRBD1	.	TRBV27	TRBJ1-2	TGTGCCAGCAGGCTAAGGGACAGCCCGTCTTATGGCTACACCTTC	CASRLRDSPSYGYTF
16	.	.	TRBV7-6	TRBJ2-3	TGTGCCAGCAGCTCTGGCAGGGGACGGAACACAGATACGCAGTATTTT	CASSSGRGRNTDTQYF
15	.	.	TRBV27	TRBJ2-1	TGTGCCAGCAGTCCCTCAGCTACAGGGTATGATGAGCAGTTCTTC	CASSPSATGYDEQFF
14	TRBD2	.	TRBV20-1	TRBJ2-1	TGCAGTGCTAGTTCGGGGGGGGCGAGGAATGAGCAGTTCTTC	CSASSGGARNEQFF
16	.	few	TRBV6-5	TRBJ1-2	TGTGCCAGCAGTTACTCAGCACGGATCCTTAACTATGGCTACACCTTC	CASSYSARILNYGYTF
16	.	.	TRBV5-1	TRBJ1-2	TGCGCCAGCAGCTTGGAGGCGGGCTTCGCTAACTATGGCTACACCTTC	CASSLEAGFANYGYTF
18	TRBD1	.	TRBV5-1	TRBJ1-2	TGCGCCAGCAGCCGAGAGACAGGGGGCTTGGCTCTTAACTATGGCTACACCTTC	CASSRETGGLALNYGYTF
16	TRBD1	.	TRBV6-5	TRBJ2-7	TGTGCCAGCAGTTACGCGAACAGGGGGAGCCCTACTGAGCAGTACTTC	CASSYANRGSPTEQYF
15	TRBD2	.	TRBV7-7	TRBJ2-3	TGTGCTAGCAGCTTAGGATTAGCGGGGCCAGATACGCAGTATTTT	CASSLGLAGPDTQYF
13	TRBD1	once	TRBV12-3/TRBV12-4	TRBJ1-2	TGTGCCAGCAAAATGACAGGGGTTTATGGCTACACCTTC	CASKMTGVYGYTF
17	TRBD2	.	TRBV7-9	TRBJ2-1	TGTGCCAGCAGCTTAGCCGGGACTAGCGGCTCCTACAATGAGCAGTTCTTC	CASSLAGTSGSYNEQFF
12	.	.	TRBV6-1	TRBJ1-1	TGTGCCAGCAGTCGGTTGAACACTGAAGCTTTCTTT	CASSRLNTEAFF
12	TRBD1	.	TRBV14	TRBJ1-2	TGTGCCAGCAGCCGGACAGGGCTTGGCTACACCTTC	CASSRTGLGYTF
12	.	.	TRBV28	TRBJ2-7	TGTGCCAGCAGTTTTTGGGGCTACGAGCAGTACTTC	CASSFWGYEQYF
13	TRBD1	.	TRBV29-1	TRBJ2-5	TGCAGCGCGAACCAGGGGGTTGGGGAGACCCAGTACTTC	CSANQGVGETQYF
15	TRBD2	.	TRBV2	TRBJ2-1	TGTGCCAGCAGTGTCGGCGGGGGGGCCATCTATGAGCAGTTCTTC	CASSVGGGAIYEQFF
17	.	few	TRBV11-3	TRBJ2-2	TGTGCCAGCAGCTCCCACACAGGGTTTGGGAACACCGGGGAGCTGTTTTTT	CASSSHTGFGNTGELFF
14	TRBD2	.	TRBV28	TRBJ2-7	TGTGCCAGCAGAAGAAGCGGGGGTTCCTACGAGCAGTACTTC	CASRRSGGSYEQYF
11	.	.	TRBV29-1	TRBJ2-2	TGCAGCGTGGTCCCGCGCGGGGAGCTGTTTTTT	CSVVPRGELFF
14	.	few	TRBV6-6	TRBJ1-4	TGTGCCAGCAGTAGAGACGGCTATAATGAAAAACTGTTTTTT	CASSRDGYNEKLFF
14	.	.	TRBV29-1	TRBJ2-2	TGCAGCGTTGGCGGATTGGGAAACATCGGGGAGCTGTTTTTT	CSVGGLGNIGELFF
14	.	.	TRBV29-1	TRBJ2-1	TGCAGCGTCTTCTTAAGCGGACCCTACAATGAGCAGTTCTTC	CSVFLSGPYNEQFF
15	.	.	TRBV7-9	TRBJ2-3	TGTGCCAGCAGCCGGGACACCAACTCCGCAGATACGCAGTATTTT	CASSRDTNSADTQYF
13	.	.	TRBV11-2	TRBJ1-1	TGTGCCAGCAACCTTCTGAGGGGCACTGAAGCTTTCTTT	CASNLLRGTEAFF
15	.	.	TRBV10-3	TRBJ1-6	TGTGCCATCAGTGAGCGGGGGTGGCATAATTCACCCCTCCACTTT	CAISERGWHNSPLHF
14	TRBD1	.	TRBV28	TRBJ1-1	TGTGCCAGCAGATGGACAGGGGGAAGAACTGAAGCTTTCTTT	CASRWTGGRTEAFF
12	.	.	TRBV6-5	TRBJ2-4	TGTGCCGGACAGCTAGCCAAAAACATTCAGTACTTC	CAGQLAKNIQYF
15	TRBD1	few	TRBV4-1	TRBJ1-5	TGCGCCAGCAGCCCGGGACAGGGGACGGGCCAGCCCCAGCATTTT	CASSPGQGTGQPQHF
15	.	.	TRBV4-1	TRBJ1-1	TGCGCCAGCAGCCTTTGGGCAGGGGAAAACACTGAAGCTTTCTTT	CASSLWAGENTEAFF
15	.	.	TRBV5-1	TRBJ2-7	TGCGCCAGCAGCTTGGGAGGCCCTACCGGAAACGAGCAGTACTTC	CASSLGGPTGNEQYF
16	.	.	TRBV6-5	TRBJ1-1	TGTGCCAGCAGTTACGGTAGTACAGGGTTTAACACTGAAGCTTTCTTT	CASSYGSTGFNTEAFF
16	.	.	TRBV27	TRBJ2-7	TGTGCCAGCAGGCGGAAATCGGAGGGCTCCTTCTACGAGCAGTACTTC	CASRRKSEGSFYEQYF
15	TRBD2	once	TRBV6-5	TRBJ2-1	TGTGCCAGCAGGCCCCTAGCGGGGGACTACAATGAGCAGTTCTTC	CASRPLAGDYNEQFF
14	TRBD1	.	TRBV5-1	TRBJ1-4	TGCGCCAGCAGCCCCGGGACAGCTAATGAAAAACTGTTTTTT	CASSPGTANEKLFF
12	.	few	TRBV15	TRBJ2-7	TGTGCCACCAGCAGAGTGGGGCAGAGTCCGTACTTC	CATSRVGQSPYF
11	.	.	TRBV6-6	TRBJ1-1	TGTGCCAGCAGTTTTCCAGGTGAAGCTTTCTTT	CASSFPGEAFF
11	.	.	TRBV14	TRBJ2-5	TGTGCCAGCAGCCAAGCCGAGACCCAGTACTTC	CASSQAETQYF
12	.	.	TRBV28	TRBJ1-5	TGTGCCAGCAGTCCGCCGGGTCAGCCCCAGCATTTT	CASSPPGQPQHF
11	.	.	TRBV2	TRBJ1-2	TGTGCCAGCAGCAGGGCGCGGGGCTACACCTTC	CASSRARGYTF
15	TRBD1	.	TRBV28	TRBJ1-4	TGTGCCAGCAGTTTACCCGGGACAGCTAATGAAAAACTGTTTTTT	CASSLPGTANEKLFF
12	.	.	TRBV7-9	TRBJ1-1	TGTGCCAGCAGCTTAAAAAACACTGAAGCTTTCTTT	CASSLKNTEAFF
16	TRBD2	.	TRBV11-2	TRBJ2-2	TGTGCCAGCAGCTTAGGGCGGGGGAGGAGCACCGGGGAGCTGTTTTTT	CASSLGRGRSTGELFF
14	.	.	TRBV4-1	TRBJ2-2	TGCGCCAGCAGCCAAGTGGACGGGACCGGGGAGCTGTTTTTT	CASSQVDGTGELFF
13	.	.	TRBV3-1/TRBV3-2	TRBJ1-2	TGTGCCAGCAGCCAAGGCGTGAGGGGGGGCTACACCTTC	CASSQGVRGGYTF
13	.	.	TRBV6-5	TRBJ1-1	TGTGCCAGCAGACCCGGGCCACACACTGAAGCTTTCTTT	CASRPGPHTEAFF
12	.	.	TRBV6-5	TRBJ2-2	TGTGCCAGCATTCGAAACACCGGGGAGCTGTTTTTT	CASIRNTGELFF
14	.	.	TRBV14	TRBJ1-1	TGTGCCAGCAGCCAGGTTACGAGATACACTGAAGCTTTCTTT	CASSQVTRYTEAFF
17	TRBD2	.	TRBV7-3	TRBJ2-3	TGTGCCAGCAGCTTCGAGGCTAGCGGGGGGTCCACAGATACGCAGTATTTT	CASSFEASGGSTDTQYF